The clone carrying this T cell receptor (beta chain) was picked up a small number of times. The ends were cut back, 0 bases at V and 6 bases at J, with 12 bases in the middle. There are 15 residues in the CDR3. The germline CDR1 and CDR2 sequences are LGHNA and YSLEER. Those donating, healthy Caucasian individuals from Russia, were aged roughly 6 to 100. This record belongs to a study of blood T cells in healthy people across ages. A second PCR of 7 to 11 cycles used a sample-barcoded 5' primer and a J-beta primer mix. Each cDNA was tagged by a template-switch adaptor containing 12 random nucleotides. TCRdb used MiXCR to reprocess the 5' RACE reads, holding one entry per CDR3 protein. The data contain about 810,000 distinct CDR3 sequences, approximately 35% of them seen just once; the ten biggest clones take up approximately 12%.

Sequencing was done on a sample of blood. The chain recombines TRBV4-3 with TRBJ1-5; TRBD1 is a possible D gene (5 bases). The clonotype originates from a man between 18 and 29 years old in good health. CDR3 loop: CASSQDLGRSQPQHF. As DNA, the CDR3 is TGCGCCAGCAGCCAAGATCTGGGACGGAGTCAGCCCCAGCATTTT.